Each of the 18 T cell receptor beta chains below was sequenced from the same sample in a study of identical twins. TCRdb redid the calling of the 5' RACE reads with MiXCR, one entry per CDR3 protein. The sample contains approximately 220,000 distinct CDR3 sequences, about 7.5% of which appear only once. These data are also associated with another study on yellow fever vaccine responses in identical twins.

The sequenced sample consisted of memory (CD45RO+) T cells sorted from blood. These receptors were obtained from a woman between 18 and 30 years old in good health.

This clonotype was counted only a few times. The chain is built from TRBV6-2 or TRBV6-3 and TRBJ2-7; 11 bases align to TRBD2. There are 15 residues in the CDR3. V shed 6 bases, J shed 7 bases, and the junction held 11 bases outside the gene matches. CDR1 is MNHEY, CDR2 SVGEGT, per germline. The CDR3 DNA reads TGTGCCAGCAGGCCAGCACTAGCGGGAGAAGGAGAGCAGTACTTC. It translates to CASRPALAGEGEQYF.

This clonotype was counted at least ten times. The chain has TRBV6-2 or TRBV6-3 and TRBJ2-2, with a possible D match to TRBD1 (7 bases). In germline, CDR1 is MNHEY, CDR2 SVGEGT. This CDR3 is built from 15 residues. Trimming removed 8 bases at V and 1 base at J, with 14 bases between. The CDR3 region is CASRGTALNTGELFF. CDR3 coding DNA: TGTGCCAGCCGGGGGACAGCGCTGAACACCGGGGAGCTGTTTTTT.

This clonotype was picked up a small number of times. This chain joins TRBV3-1 and TRBJ1-2, with TRBD1 matching 8 bases. V was clipped by 1 base and J by 4 bases; unmatched bases: 8. Per germline, CDR1 LGHDT and CDR2 YNNKEL (reference sequence). This CDR3 is 16 amino acids long. CDR3 sequence (DNA): TGTGCCAGCAGCCAAGTTTGGGCAGGGGGCCTCTATGGCTACACCTTC. Translating it yields CASSQVWAGGLYGYTF.

This clonotype appeared a few times. The gene calls are TRBV6-5 and TRBJ2-5; D is unclear. The germline V gene encodes CDR1 MNHEY and CDR2 SVGAGI. CDR3 length: 16 amino acids. The germline V and J ends were trimmed by 4 bases and 0 bases, with 15 bases remaining between them. The CDR3 sequence: CASSSFGRTNQETQYF. The DNA for the CDR3 is TGTGCCAGCAGTTCCTTCGGACGGACCAACCAAGAGACCCAGTACTTC.

DNA for the CDR3: TGTGCCAGGAGCCAACCCGGGACACGGACGGTGGAGCTGTTTTTT. It specifies CARSQPGTRTVELFF. The chain joins TRBV7-2 to TRBJ2-2; TRBD1 is a possible D gene (6 bases). Looked up from germline, CDR1 is SGHTA and CDR2 is FQGNSA. V gave up 9 bases and J gave up 10 bases, with 24 bases separating them. This CDR3 is built from 15 residues.

This clonotype was seen at least ten times. The chain combines TRBV11-1 with TRBJ2-1, with 8 bases that match TRBD1. This CDR3 region has 17 residues. CDR1 SGHAT and CDR2 FQDESV come from the germline V gene (reference sequence). The trim removed 5 bases at V and 1 base at J, leaving 10 bases unmatched. DNA for the CDR3: TGTGCCAGCAGCCCCGACACAAGACAGGGGTCCTACAATGAGCAGTTCTTC. The encoded protein is CASSPDTRQGSYNEQFF. Full variable domain (missing parts from reference TRBV11-1 and TRBJ2-1): EAEVAQSPRYKITEKSQAVAFWCDPISGHATLYWYRQILGQGPELLVQFQDESVVDDSQLPKDRFSAERLKGVDSTLKIQPAELGDSAMYLCASSPDTRQGSYNEQFFGPGTRLTVL.

The gene calls are TRBV6-1 and TRBJ2-1; 9 nucleotides match TRBD1. Germline V gene lookup returns CDR1 MNHNS and CDR2 SASEGT. The CDR3 loop spans 15 amino acids. Trimming cost V 3 bases and J 4 bases; bases outside gene matches: 4. The CDR3 region is CASSDRQGVYNEQFF. The DNA for the CDR3 is TGTGCCAGCAGTGATCGACAGGGGGTTTACAATGAGCAGTTCTTC.

This clonotype has just a few counts. The rearrangement joins TRBV12-5 to TRBJ2-4, with D hard to call. Germline lookup yields CDR1 LGHNT and CDR2 FRNRAP. Trimming pared 3 bases from V and 7 bases from J, leaving 4 bases between. The length of the CDR3 is 11 residues. This CDR3 is CASGFGNIQYF. CDR3 nucleotides: TGTGCTAGTGGTTTTGGGAACATTCAGTACTTC.

This clonotype was counted at least ten times. V gene TRBV6-5 combines with J gene TRBJ1-5; D remains unclear. Trimming removed 2 bases from V and 5 bases from J, with 7 bases in between. Per the germline V gene, CDR1 is MNHEY and CDR2 is SVGAGI. The CDR3 consists of 13 residues. Written as DNA, the CDR3 is TGTGCCAGCAGTTACCAAAAACATCAGCCCCAGCATTTT. Protein sequence: CASSYQKHQPQHF.

This clonotype has ten or more counts. The rearrangement links TRBV12-3 or TRBV12-4 to TRBJ2-3, with a weak D call TRBD2 (5 bases). V lost 4 bases to trimming and J lost 2 bases, with 13 bases between them. This CDR3 is built from 15 residues. CDR3 loop: CASSSAAVYTDTQYF. The CDR3 DNA reads as TGTGCCAGCAGTTCAGCGGCGGTCTACACAGATACGCAGTATTTT.

This clonotype was found a few times. The chain carries TRBV5-1 and TRBJ2-2; D not resolved. This CDR3 spans 14 amino acids. The ends were cut back, 1 base at V and 4 bases at J, with 8 bases in the middle. The germline CDR1 and CDR2 sequences are SGHRS and YFSETQ. The CDR3 protein is CASSLWPGTGELFF. CDR3 DNA sequence: TGCGCCAGCAGCTTGTGGCCGGGCACCGGGGAGCTGTTTTTT.

This clonotype was detected many times. This chain uses TRBV6-5 with TRBJ2-1; D remains ambiguous. V was clipped by 0 bases and J by 9 bases, with 12 bases between them. CDR1 is MNHEY, CDR2 SVGAGI, per germline. The length of the CDR3 is 14 residues. Here the CDR3 reads CASSYSWTTIEQFF. Written as DNA, the CDR3 is TGTGCCAGCAGTTACTCGTGGACCACCATTGAGCAGTTCTTC.

This clonotype was seen at least ten times. The chain combines TRBV5-1 with TRBJ2-1; no definite D call. The CDR3 covers 13 residues. Germline values: CDR1 SGHRS, CDR2 YFSETQ. V shed 1 base and J shed 7 bases, with 9 bases lying between them. The CDR3 region has the DNA TGCGCCAGCAGCTTGATTATTGGGAATGAGCAGTTCTTC. It codes for CASSLIIGNEQFF. The whole variable domain, filled in from reference TRBV5-1 and TRBJ2-1, reads KAGVTQTPRYLIKTRGQQVTLSCSPISGHRSVSWYQQTPGQGLQFLFEYFSETQRNKGNFPGRFSGRQFSNSRSEMNVSTLELGDSALYLCASSLIIGNEQFFGPGTRLTVL.

This clonotype was counted a few times. J is TRBJ2-5 and V is TRBV12-3 or TRBV12-4; D tentatively fits TRBD1 or TRBD2 (5 bases each). The CDR3 has 15 residues. Deletions cut 4 bases from V and 4 bases from J, with 16 bases between. CDR3 sequence reads: CASSSLVGVGETQYF. Here the CDR3 DNA reads TGTGCCAGCAGTTCCCTTGTGGGGGTGGGAGAGACCCAGTACTTC.

This clonotype was observed many times. This rearrangement joins TRBV15 to TRBJ1-5; possible D gene TRBD1, 6 bases. V was shortened by 0 bases and J by 6 bases, with 15 bases between the two germline ends. Germline values: CDR1 LNHNV, CDR2 YYDKDF (reference sequence). This CDR3 has 16 residues. The CDR3, as DNA: TGTGCCACCAGCAGAGATGCTTCAGGGGACGCTCAGCCCCAGCATTTT. Amino acid sequence: CATSRDASGDAQPQHF.

Worth noting for this clonotype: Being one base from a much bigger clone, this may be a read error. This chain connects TRBV12-3 or TRBV12-4 to TRBJ2-6; weak D call: TRBD1 (5 bases). This CDR3 has 15 residues. The CDR3 sequence: CASSRPLSGANVLIF. In DNA form, the CDR3 reads TGTGCCAGCAGTCGGCCCCTTTCTGGGGCCAACGTCCTGATTTTC.

This clonotype turned up a few times. J is TRBJ2-2 and V is TRBV14; D perhaps matches TRBD2 (6 bases). The V gene's germline CDR1 is SGHDN and CDR2 FVKESK. The CDR3 runs 15 residues. The ends were cut back, 4 bases at V and 5 bases at J, with 14 bases in the middle. Written as DNA, the CDR3 is TGTGCCAGCAGCCTGGCCGGGAGCGGAACCGGGGAGCTGTTTTTT. It translates to CASSLAGSGTGELFF.

This sequence joins TRBV6-1 and TRBJ2-3; 9 bases are a match to TRBD1. CDR1 and CDR2 (germline): MNHNS, SASEGT. This CDR3 region has 14 residues. V shed 8 bases and J 4 bases; nucleotides not matched to a gene: 7. In DNA, the CDR3 is TGTGCCAGCGTCCTTGACAGGGGGTCAGATACGCAGTATTTT. Encoded protein: CASVLDRGSDTQYF.